One and the same sample provided the 22 T cell receptor beta chains below, sequenced in a study of control samples from healthy donors and cancer patients. Repertoires were generated with immunoSEQ multiplex PCR, while TCRdb's copy carries only in-frame clones and drops some. The sample has around 130,000 clones; more than 80% are singletons. What was sequenced was blood. These receptors were taken from a man younger than 35 in good health.

This sequence joins TRBV7-2 and TRBJ2-3; the match to TRBD2 covers 16 bases. The CDR3 is made up of 18 amino acids. CDR1 is SGHTA, CDR2 FQGNSA, per germline. V lost 5 bases to trimming and J lost 1 base; unmatched junction nucleotides: 6. The CDR3 DNA follows: TGTGCCAGCAGCACTCCGGGACTAGCGGGAGGGGGCACAGATACGCAGTATTTT. It encodes CASSTPGLAGGGTDTQYF.

This clone showed up just a few times. The gene calls are TRBV6-5 and TRBJ2-5; TRBD2 agrees at 12 bases. In germline, CDR1 is MNHEY, CDR2 SVGAGI. V shed 6 bases, J shed 9 bases, and the junction held 8 bases outside the gene matches. The CDR3 runs 14 residues. In DNA form, the CDR3 reads TGTGCCAGCAGCCCCGAATCTAGCGGGGGGGCCCAGTACTTC. Translated: CASSPESSGGAQYF.

This chain uses TRBV6-5 with TRBJ2-7; no definite D call. V lost 8 bases and J 1 base, leaving 12 bases between the germline ends. CDR1 is MNHEY, CDR2 SVGAGI, per germline. The CDR3 is 13 residues long. The CDR3 spells CASGPTVSYEQYF. For the CDR3, the DNA is TGTGCCAGCGGCCCGACGGTTTCCTACGAGCAGTACTTC.

The gene calls are TRBV2 and TRBJ2-4; no reliable D call. Germline V gives CDR1 SNHLY, CDR2 FYNNEI. Between the trimmed V and J ends, which lost 4 bases and 0 bases, there was a span of 10 bases. CDR3 size: 15 residues. CDR3 in amino acids: CASSVDRLAKNIQYF. The CDR3 DNA follows: TGTGCCAGCAGTGTGGATAGACTAGCCAAAAACATTCAGTACTTC.

The genes are TRBV18 and TRBJ2-7; D perhaps matches TRBD1 (6 bases). The CDR3 has 15 amino acids. V lost 0 bases and J 5 bases, leaving 14 bases between the germline ends. Germline V CDR1 and CDR2: KGHSH, LQKENI. The CDR3 loop is CASSPPAGTGNEQYF. The CDR3, as DNA: TGTGCCAGCTCACCACCGGCAGGTACAGGGAACGAGCAGTACTTC.

The chain couples TRBV6-5 to TRBJ2-1; maybe TRBD1 (6 bases). The germline V and J ends were trimmed by 3 bases and 5 bases, with 11 bases remaining between them. CDR1 and CDR2 (germline): MNHEY, SVGAGI. The length of the CDR3 is 14 residues. CDR3 nucleotide sequence: TGTGCCAGCAGTTATATGGACAGCAACAATGAGCAGTTCTTC. This sequence encodes CASSYMDSNNEQFF.

This rearrangement joins TRBV15 to TRBJ2-1; D remains unclear. The germline gives CDR1 LNHNV, CDR2 YYDKDF (reference sequence). This CDR3 has 15 amino acids. The germline V and J ends were trimmed by 4 bases and 0 bases, with 10 bases remaining between them. The CDR3 loop is CATSIDPVSYNEQFF. CDR3 DNA sequence: TGTGCCACCAGCATAGACCCCGTCTCCTACAATGAGCAGTTCTTC.

The V gene is TRBV27, the J gene TRBJ2-1; D perhaps matches TRBD2 (5 bases). CDR1 and CDR2 (germline): MNHEY, SMNVEV (reference sequence). The CDR3 consists of 14 residues. The ends were cut back, 7 bases at V and 2 bases at J, with 12 bases in the middle. DNA for the CDR3: TGTGCCAGCAACCCCGGGGTCACCTACAATGAGCAGTTCTTC. Translation gives CASNPGVTYNEQFF.

V is TRBV27 and J is TRBJ1-5, with unresolved D. Germline lookup yields CDR1 MNHEY and CDR2 SMNVEV (reference sequence). The V end was cut by 3 bases, the J end by 3 bases, with 9 bases between. CDR3 length: 14 residues. As DNA, the CDR3 is TGTGCCAGCAGTTTGGGCCACTTCAATCAGCCCCAGCATTTT. This translates into CASSLGHFNQPQHF.

V gene TRBV5-1 combines with J gene TRBJ2-2, with 7 positions matching TRBD1. Per the germline V gene, CDR1 is SGHRS and CDR2 is YFSETQ. V gave up 3 bases and J gave up 13 bases; unmatched junction bases: 6. The CDR3 consists of 12 residues. The chain's CDR3 is CASSWTGIGLFF. DNA for the CDR3: TGCGCCAGCAGCTGGACAGGTATAGGGCTGTTTTTT. The full variable domain, its missing parts supplied by reference TRBV5-1 and TRBJ2-2, is KAGVTQTPRYLIKTRGQQVTLSCSPISGHRSVSWYQQTPGQGLQFLFEYFSETQRNKGNFPGRFSGRQFSNSRSEMNVSTLELGDSALYLCASSWTGIGLFFGEGSRLTVL.

This clone was seen a few times. This rearrangement joins TRBV6-5 to TRBJ1-6; no clear D. The CDR3 has 15 amino acids. V lost 7 bases and J lost 0, with 10 bases in between. Germline CDR1 reads MNHEY; CDR2 reads SVGAGI. The CDR3 sequence is CASTESGSYNSPLHF. The CDR3 DNA is TGTGCCAGCACCGAGTCGGGCTCCTATAATTCACCCCTCCACTTT.

This rearrangement joins TRBV15 to TRBJ2-1; the match to TRBD2 covers 8 bases. CDR1 and CDR2 from the germline V gene are LNHNV and YYDKDF (reference sequence). This CDR3 contains 15 residues. Trimming at V came to 0 bases and at J to 15 bases, leaving 13 bases not matched to a gene. CDR3 in DNA: TGTGCCACCAGCAGAGATACGAGCGGGGGTCCTCCGGCGTTCTTC. This gives the protein CATSRDTSGGPPAFF.

The chain uses TRBV19 and TRBJ1-5, with TRBD1 matching 9 bases. This CDR3 has 17 amino acids. The germline gives CDR1 LNHDA, CDR2 SQIVND (reference sequence). Unmatched junction bases numbered 13, after V lost 3 bases and J lost 7 bases. Written as DNA, the CDR3 is TGTGCCAGTAGTATTATGTCGGGACAGGGTGCGGGACAGCCCCAGCATTTT. This translates into CASSIMSGQGAGQPQHF. The entire variable domain, with the rest obtained from reference TRBV19 and TRBJ1-5, is as follows: DGGITQSPKYLFRKEGQNVTLSCEQNLNHDAMYWYRQDPGQGLRLIYYSQIVNDFQKGDIAEGYSVSREKKESFPLTVTSAQKNPTAFYLCASSIMSGQGAGQPQHFGDGTRLSIL.

This sequence joins TRBV5-6 and TRBJ2-7; weak D call: TRBD2 (5 bases). The V end was cut by 2 bases, the J end by 2 bases, with 8 bases between. Looked up from germline, CDR1 is SGHDT and CDR2 is YYEEEE. This CDR3 contains 13 residues. DNA for the CDR3: TGTGCCAGCAGCTTTACGGGGACCTACGAGCAGTACTTC. This encodes CASSFTGTYEQYF.

The chain carries TRBV2 and TRBJ2-7; 7 bases agree with TRBD1. CDR1 is SNHLY, CDR2 FYNNEI, per germline. The CDR3 extends over 10 amino acids. J gave up 5 bases and V 8 bases, and 0 bases lay outside the gene matches. CDR3 region: CASGTDEQYV. For the CDR3, the DNA is TGTGCCAGCGGGACAGACGAGCAGTACGTC.

This clone was detected once. The chain employs TRBV28 and TRBJ2-7; 7 bases match TRBD1. Germline V lookup: CDR1 MDHEN, CDR2 SYDVKM. V shed 6 bases and J 9 bases; nucleotides not matched to a gene: 14. There are 14 residues in the CDR3. The DNA of the CDR3 is TGTGCCAGCAGGTCCGGGACAGCCTCAAAGGGGCAGTACTTC. It codes for CASRSGTASKGQYF.

The chain is built from TRBV7-6 and TRBJ2-7; tentative D call: TRBD2 (7 bases). V lost 2 bases and J 3 bases, leaving 17 bases between the germline ends. Germline lookup yields CDR1 SGHVS and CDR2 FNYEAQ. This CDR3 spans 16 amino acids. The CDR3 nucleotides are TGTGCCAGCAGCTTAATAGGGGGGGTCGAGGGCTACGAGCAGTACTTC. Protein sequence: CASSLIGGVEGYEQYF.

The chain joins TRBV2 to TRBJ1-5; D perhaps matches TRBD1 (5 bases). This CDR3 has 16 residues. Germline assignment: CDR1 SNHLY and CDR2 FYNNEI. Deletions cut 1 base from V and 7 bases from J, with 17 bases between. In nucleotides, the CDR3 is TGTGCCAGCAGTGAAGTTTCAGGGTTCAGGAACCAGCCCCAGCATTTT. This sequence encodes CASSEVSGFRNQPQHF.

This chain joins TRBV29-1 and TRBJ1-2; D is unclear. This CDR3 contains 11 residues. V was pared by 3 bases and J by 1 base, with 3 bases between. Germline CDR1 is SQVTM and CDR2 is ANQGSEA. This CDR3 is CSVEVNYGYTF. Written as DNA, the CDR3 is TGCAGCGTTGAGGTTAACTATGGCTACACCTTC.

The chain employs TRBV6-1 and TRBJ2-3; 7 nucleotides line up with TRBD1. Germline V CDR1 and CDR2: MNHNS, SASEGT. V lost 0 bases and J lost 4; bases outside the gene matches: 4. The CDR3 consists of 15 residues. CDR3 nucleotide sequence: TGTGCCAGCAGTGAAGCGCTCCAGGGGGCAGATACGCAGTATTTT. The encoded protein is CASSEALQGADTQYF.

The V and J genes are TRBV6-5 and TRBJ2-7; 9 nucleotides match TRBD2. Germline CDR1 is MNHEY and CDR2 is SVGAGI. Losses at the gene ends were 5 bases for V and 12 bases for J; bases not matched to a gene: 17. The CDR3 has 15 amino acids. CDR3 in DNA: TGTGCCAGCAGTCAAAAAGCAGGGACTAGCTCTGGGCTGTACGTC. Translating gives CASSQKAGTSSGLYV.

The chain couples TRBV5-1 to TRBJ2-2; 12 nucleotides match TRBD1. Germline CDR1 SGHRS, CDR2 YFSETQ. The CDR3 runs to 16 residues. V dropped 2 bases and J dropped 6; count of bases not matched to a gene: 5. The CDR3 nucleotides are TGCGCCAGCAGCTTACCGGGACAGGGGGCGGCCGGGGAGCTGTTTTTT. This sequence encodes CASSLPGQGAAGELFF.